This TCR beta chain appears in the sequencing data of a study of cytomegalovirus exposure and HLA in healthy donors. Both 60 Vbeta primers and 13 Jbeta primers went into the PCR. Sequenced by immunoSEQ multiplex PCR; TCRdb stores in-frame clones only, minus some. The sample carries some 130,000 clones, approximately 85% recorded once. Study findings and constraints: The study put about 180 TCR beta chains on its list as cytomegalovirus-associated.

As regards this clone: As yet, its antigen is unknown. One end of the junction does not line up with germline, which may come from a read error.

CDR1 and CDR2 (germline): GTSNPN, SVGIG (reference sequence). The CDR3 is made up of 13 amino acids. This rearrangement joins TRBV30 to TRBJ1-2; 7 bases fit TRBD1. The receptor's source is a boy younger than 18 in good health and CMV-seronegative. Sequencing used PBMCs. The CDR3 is CAWSAGQVGGYPF. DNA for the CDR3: TGTGCCTGGAGTGCCGGACAGGTCGGCGGCTACCCCTTC.